This TCR beta chain was identified during a study of CD8 T cells in ankylosing spondylitis. Study-level results: Characteristic, it appeared, of ankylosing spondylitis blood was a TCR beta motif of about eight highly homologous variants.

In its sample, this clonotype was seen a few times. What it recognizes is unknown. TCRdb re-called the 5' RACE reads through MiXCR, storing one row per CDR3 protein. This repertoire shows a few hundred thousand distinct CDR3 sequences, 18% found once; its top ten account for under 55%. V dropped 4 bases and J dropped 2; count of bases not matched to a gene: 4. This CDR3 is built from 14 residues. From germline, CDR1 is MGHRA and CDR2 YSYEKL. V and J are TRBV4-1 and TRBJ2-7, with TRBD2 matching over 8 bases. This receptor was identified in a male donor with ankylosing spondylitis. Source material: blood, either unsorted or a sorted T cell fraction (not recorded which). The DNA for the CDR3 is TGCGCCAGCAGCCCAGGACTAGCCCCCTACGAGCAGTACTTC. Translated: CASSPGLAPYEQYF.